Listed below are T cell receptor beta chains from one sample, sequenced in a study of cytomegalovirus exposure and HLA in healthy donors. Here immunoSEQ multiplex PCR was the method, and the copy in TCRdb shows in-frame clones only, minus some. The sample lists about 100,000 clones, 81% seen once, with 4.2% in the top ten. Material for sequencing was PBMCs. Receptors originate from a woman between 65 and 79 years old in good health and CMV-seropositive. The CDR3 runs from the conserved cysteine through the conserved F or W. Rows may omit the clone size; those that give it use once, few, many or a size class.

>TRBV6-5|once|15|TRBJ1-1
CASSRGQIKNTEAFF
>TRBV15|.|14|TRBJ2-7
CATSRRLAGDEQYF
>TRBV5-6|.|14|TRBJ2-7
CASSLGQGVGEQYF
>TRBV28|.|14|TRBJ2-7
CASSLERLSYEQYF
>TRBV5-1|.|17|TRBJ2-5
CASSLGLAGVSGETQYF
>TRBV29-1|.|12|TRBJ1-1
CSVVGGNTEAFF
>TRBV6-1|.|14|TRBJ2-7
CASSALGQGYEQYF
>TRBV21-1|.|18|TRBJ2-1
CAKSGRRRYWWSYNEQFF
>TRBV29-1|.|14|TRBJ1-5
CSARWGEENQPQHF
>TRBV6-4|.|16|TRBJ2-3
CASSDSTSGSTDTQYF
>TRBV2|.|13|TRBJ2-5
CASRVWEQGAQYF
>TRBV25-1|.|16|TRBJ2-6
CASSGAFSSGANVLTF
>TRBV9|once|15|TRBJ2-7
CASSPSIREGYEQYF
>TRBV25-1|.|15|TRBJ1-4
CASSEYIAGGEKLFF
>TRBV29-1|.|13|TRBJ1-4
CSAGTDQNEKLFF